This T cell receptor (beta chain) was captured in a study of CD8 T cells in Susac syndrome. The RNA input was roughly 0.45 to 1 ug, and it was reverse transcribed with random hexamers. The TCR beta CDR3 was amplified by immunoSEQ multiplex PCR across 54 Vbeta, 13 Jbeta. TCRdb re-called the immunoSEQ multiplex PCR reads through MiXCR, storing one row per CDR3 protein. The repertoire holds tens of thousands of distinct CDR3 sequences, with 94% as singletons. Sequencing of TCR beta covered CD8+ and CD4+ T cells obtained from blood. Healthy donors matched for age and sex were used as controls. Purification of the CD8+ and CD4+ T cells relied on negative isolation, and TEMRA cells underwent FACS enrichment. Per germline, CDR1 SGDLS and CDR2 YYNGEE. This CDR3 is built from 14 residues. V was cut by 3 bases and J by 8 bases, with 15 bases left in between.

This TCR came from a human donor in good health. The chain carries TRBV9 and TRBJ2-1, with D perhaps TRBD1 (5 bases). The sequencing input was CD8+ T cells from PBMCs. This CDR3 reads CASSGQGLVDEQFF. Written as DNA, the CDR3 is TGTGCCAGCAGCGGGCAGGGTTTGGTCGATGAGCAGTTCTTC. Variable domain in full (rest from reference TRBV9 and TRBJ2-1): DSGVTQTPKHLITATGQRVTLRCSPRSGDLSVYWYQQSLDQGLQFLIQYYNGEERAKGNILERFSAQQFPDLHSELNLSSLELGDSALYFCASSGQGLVDEQFFGPGTRLTVL.